A selection of T cell receptor beta chains follows, all from one sample in a study of T cells in Graves' hyperthyroidism and ophthalmopathy. TCRdb processed the multiplex PCR reads anew with MiXCR; each CDR3 protein has one entry. The table includes 300,000 to 450,000 distinct CDR3 sequences, approximately 15% detected once. Sequencing input: blood. The source of these receptors is a woman younger than 45 with Graves' hyperthyroidism. The CDR3 runs from the conserved cysteine through the conserved F or W. A D gene is named only where the DNA matches it firmly. The size entry is marked missing in some rows and otherwise reads once, few, many or a size class.

j_call,d_call,clone_size,v_call,cdr3_length,cdr3_aa,cdr3_nt
TRBJ2-7,TRBD2,many,TRBV6-2/TRBV6-3,19,CASSYPTLAGRIQSYEQYF,TGTGCCAGCAGCTACCCCACCCTAGCGGGGAGGATCCAATCCTACGAGCAGTACTTC
TRBJ2-7,NA,NA,TRBV5-1,15,CASSFSGGSSYEQYF,TGCGCCAGCAGCTTTTCGGGCGGCAGCTCCTACGAGCAGTACTTC
TRBJ1-3,NA,many,TRBV11-2,19,CASSLSILRDGDSGNTIYF,TGTGCCAGCAGCTTATCGATTCTTCGGGACGGTGACTCTGGAAACACCATATATTTT
TRBJ1-4,NA,NA,TRBV20-1,13,CSARDFNNEKLFF,TGCAGTGCTAGAGACTTTAATAATGAAAAACTGTTTTTT
TRBJ1-1,NA,NA,TRBV7-6,16,CASSLGGSQMNTEAFF,TGTGCCAGCAGCTTAGGGGGGTCACAGATGAACACTGAAGCTTTCTTT
TRBJ2-5,TRBD2,few,TRBV15,12,CASGGRGETQYF,TGTGCCAGCGGGGGGCGGGGAGAGACCCAGTACTTC
TRBJ2-3,NA,NA,TRBV5-1,16,CASSYPPEGYQDTQYF,TGCGCCAGCAGCTACCCACCGGAGGGATATCAAGATACGCAGTATTTT
TRBJ2-1,TRBD2,many,TRBV20-1,14,CSAPSAGGHNEQFF,TGCAGTGCTCCTAGCGCGGGGGGACACAATGAGCAGTTCTTC
TRBJ2-7,NA,NA,TRBV7-8,17,CASSLRSIAGNSYEQYF,TGTGCCAGCAGCTTAAGATCAATTGCGGGGAACTCCTACGAGCAGTACTTC
TRBJ2-3,TRBD2,NA,TRBV18,19,CASSPPRTSGGGWADTQYF,TGTGCCAGCTCACCCCCCCGGACTAGCGGGGGGGGGTGGGCAGATACGCAGTATTTT
TRBJ2-3,NA,few,TRBV7-9,15,CASSRNTASTDTQYF,TGTGCCAGCAGCCGGAACACAGCTAGCACAGATACGCAGTATTTT
TRBJ2-1,TRBD2,many,TRBV28,13,CASRAGAYDEQFF,TGTGCCAGCAGAGCGGGAGCATACGATGAGCAGTTCTTC
TRBJ1-1,NA,many,TRBV5-1,14,CASSLELGNSEAFF,TGCGCCAGCAGCTTGGAACTCGGGAACTCTGAAGCTTTCTTT
TRBJ2-5,NA,many,TRBV5-5,17,CASSLGPGRGSQETQYF,TGTGCCAGCAGCTTGGGACCCGGCAGGGGATCCCAAGAGACCCAGTACTTC
TRBJ2-5,TRBD2,many,TRBV30,13,CARTSGNQETQYF,TGTGCCCGGACTAGCGGGAACCAAGAGACCCAGTACTTC
TRBJ1-1,TRBD1,few,TRBV6-1,16,CASRSTGTSLNTEAFF,TGTGCCAGCAGGTCGACAGGGACGTCTTTGAACACTGAAGCTTTCTTT